This passage covers 7 T cell receptor beta chains from one sample sequenced in a study of T cells in localized non-small cell lung cancer. Clones were sequenced by immunoSEQ multiplex PCR, and TCRdb holds only the in-frame ones, with some missing. This sample has 25,000 to 35,000 clones, with around 90% found just once. Specimen: PBMCs, collected before any cancer treatment. The receptors shown here come from a man aged 40 to 70 with stage II lung adenocarcinoma.

The V call is TRBV6-1, the J call TRBJ2-7; D not resolved. The CDR3 length is 15 residues. With 6 bases removed from V and 0 bases from J, the gap between germline ends came to 15 bases. The V gene's germline CDR1 is MNHNS and CDR2 SASEGT. Here the CDR3 reads CASRDGPFSSYEQYF. CDR3 bases: TGTGCCAGCAGGGATGGACCTTTCTCCTCCTACGAGCAGTACTTC.

This chain joins TRBV5-1 and TRBJ1-1; D is ambiguous. Looked up from germline, CDR1 is SGHRS and CDR2 is YFSETQ. This CDR3 contains 13 residues. The ends were cut back, 0 bases at V and 5 bases at J, with 8 bases in the middle. The CDR3 reads CASSLGPETEAFF. Here the CDR3 DNA reads TGCGCCAGCAGCTTGGGTCCGGAGACTGAAGCTTTCTTT.

The chain joins TRBV5-6 to TRBJ2-2; 9 bases fit TRBD1. The trim removed 3 bases at V and 0 bases at J, leaving 6 bases unmatched. The CDR3 has 17 residues. Germline V CDR1 and CDR2: SGHDT, YYEEEE. In DNA, the CDR3 is TGTGCCAGCAGCTCCAGGACAGGGGCGACGAACACCGGGGAGCTGTTTTTT. Translating it yields CASSSRTGATNTGELFF.

This clone appeared a single time. The J gene is TRBJ1-2, the V gene TRBV28; 7 bases are shared with TRBD1. The CDR3 extends over 14 amino acids. J lost 2 bases, V lost 6 bases, and 6 bases had no gene match. Germline CDR1 MDHEN, CDR2 SYDVKM. In nucleotides, the CDR3 is TGTGCCAGCAGGGAATCGGGACAGAACTATGGCTACACCTTC. It is translated as CASRESGQNYGYTF.

This clone showed up just once. The chain uses TRBV11-1 and TRBJ2-2; D is perhaps TRBD1 (5 bases). V was shortened by 0 bases and J by 5 bases, with 10 bases between the two germline ends. Germline CDR1 and CDR2: SGHAT and FQDESV (reference sequence). The CDR3 extends over 15 amino acids. The CDR3 loop is CASSLALGATGELFF. The CDR3 region has the DNA TGTGCCAGCAGCTTAGCGCTTGGGGCGACCGGGGAGCTGTTTTTT.

The V gene is TRBV9, the J gene TRBJ2-3; unclear D gene. V dropped 2 bases and J dropped 4 bases, with 8 bases sitting between them. The CDR3 length is 13 residues. Per germline, CDR1 SGDLS and CDR2 YYNGEE. DNA of the CDR3: TGTGCCAGCAGCGTCCAGATAGCAGATACGCAGTATTTT. Its protein is CASSVQIADTQYF.

V gene TRBV28 combines with J gene TRBJ1-3; a weak D match, TRBD1 (6 bases). V was clipped by 3 bases and J by 4 bases, with 10 bases between them. Germline V gene sequence: CDR1 MDHEN, CDR2 SYDVKM. The CDR3 is made up of 14 amino acids. CDR3 nucleotide sequence: TGTGCCAGCAGTTTGCCGGGGGCCGGAAACACCATATATTTT. Protein product: CASSLPGAGNTIYF. The variable domain in full, with the rest retrieved from reference TRBV28 and TRBJ1-3, is DVKVTQSSRYLVKRTGEKVFLECVQDMDHENMFWYRQDPGLGLRLIYFSYDVKMKEKGDIPEGYSVSREKKERFSLILESASTNQTSMYLCASSLPGAGNTIYFGEGSWLTVV.